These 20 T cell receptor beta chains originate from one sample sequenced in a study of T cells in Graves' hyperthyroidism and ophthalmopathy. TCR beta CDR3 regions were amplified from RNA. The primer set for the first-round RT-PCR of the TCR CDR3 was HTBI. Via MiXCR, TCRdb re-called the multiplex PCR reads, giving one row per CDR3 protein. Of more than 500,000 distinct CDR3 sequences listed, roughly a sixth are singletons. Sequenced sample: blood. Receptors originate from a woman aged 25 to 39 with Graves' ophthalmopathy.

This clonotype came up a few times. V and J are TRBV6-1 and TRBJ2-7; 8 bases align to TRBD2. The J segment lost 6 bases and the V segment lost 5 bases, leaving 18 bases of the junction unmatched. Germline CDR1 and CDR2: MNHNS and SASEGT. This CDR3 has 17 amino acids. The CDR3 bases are TGTGCCAGCAGTTCTCCCCCTGTGGGTAGCGGGACTAGCGAGCAGTACTTC. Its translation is CASSSPPVGSGTSEQYF.

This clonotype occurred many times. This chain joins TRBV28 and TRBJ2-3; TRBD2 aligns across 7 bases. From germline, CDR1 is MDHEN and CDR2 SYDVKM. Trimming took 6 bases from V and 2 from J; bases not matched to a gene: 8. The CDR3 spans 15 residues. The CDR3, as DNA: TGTGCCAGCAGCGTTCTAGCGGAACCCACAGATACGCAGTATTTT. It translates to CASSVLAEPTDTQYF.

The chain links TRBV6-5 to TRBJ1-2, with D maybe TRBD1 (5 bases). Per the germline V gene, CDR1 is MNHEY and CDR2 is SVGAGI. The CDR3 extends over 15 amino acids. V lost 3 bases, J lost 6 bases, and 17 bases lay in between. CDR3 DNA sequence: TGTGCCAGCAGTTATTCAACAGGATTAAGGAATGGCTACACCTTC. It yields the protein CASSYSTGLRNGYTF.

Written as DNA, the CDR3 is TGCAGTGCTGCCCCCCTACCAGGACTAGCTTTCGATACGCAGTATTTT. Translation gives CSAAPLPGLAFDTQYF. The chain carries TRBV20-1 and TRBJ2-3, with 8 bases identical to TRBD2. V shed 5 bases and J 6 bases; nucleotides not matched to a gene: 16. This CDR3 has 16 amino acids. Germline loops: CDR1 DFQATT, CDR2 SNEGSKA (reference sequence).

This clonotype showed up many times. The CDR3 reads CASSFGTTLFTNEQFF. The CDR3 bases are TGCGCCAGCAGCTTCGGGACTACCCTTTTCACCAATGAGCAGTTCTTC. The chain recombines TRBV5-1 with TRBJ2-1, with 7 nucleotides matching TRBD2. The CDR3 spans 16 residues. V was clipped by 2 bases and J by 6 bases; unmatched bases: 11. The germline gives CDR1 SGHRS, CDR2 YFSETQ.

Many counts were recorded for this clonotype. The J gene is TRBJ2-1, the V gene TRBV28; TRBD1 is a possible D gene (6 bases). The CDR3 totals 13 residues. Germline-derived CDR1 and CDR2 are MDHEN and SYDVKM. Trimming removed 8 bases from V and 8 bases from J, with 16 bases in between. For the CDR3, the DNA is TGTGCCAGCCGAAGGGACAACGGGGATGAGCAGTTCTTC. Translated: CASRRDNGDEQFF.

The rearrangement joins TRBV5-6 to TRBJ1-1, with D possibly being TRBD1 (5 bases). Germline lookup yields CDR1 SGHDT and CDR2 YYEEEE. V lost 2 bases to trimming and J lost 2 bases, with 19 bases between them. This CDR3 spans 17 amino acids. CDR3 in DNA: TGTGCCAGCAGCTTTTTTTCGGGGGGGATCAGAAACACTGAAGCTTTCTTT. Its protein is CASSFFSGGIRNTEAFF.

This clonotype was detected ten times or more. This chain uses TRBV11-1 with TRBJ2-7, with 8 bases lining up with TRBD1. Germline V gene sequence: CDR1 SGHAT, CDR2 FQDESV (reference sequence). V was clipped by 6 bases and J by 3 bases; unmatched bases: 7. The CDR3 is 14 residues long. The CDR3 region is CASRPTGEGYEQYF. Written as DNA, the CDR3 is TGTGCCAGCAGACCGACAGGGGAAGGCTACGAGCAGTACTTC.

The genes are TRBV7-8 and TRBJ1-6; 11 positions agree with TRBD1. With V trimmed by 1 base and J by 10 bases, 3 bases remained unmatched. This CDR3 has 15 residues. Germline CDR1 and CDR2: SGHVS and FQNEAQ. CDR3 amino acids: CASSLGTGGKSPLHF. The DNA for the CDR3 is TGTGCCAGCAGCTTAGGGACAGGGGGCAAATCACCCCTCCACTTT. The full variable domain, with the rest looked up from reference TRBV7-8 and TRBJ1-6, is GAGVSQSPRYKVAKRGQDVALRCDPISGHVSLFWYQQALGQGPEFLTYFQNEAQLDKSGLPSDRFFAERPEGSVSTLKIQRTQQEDSAVYLCASSLGTGGKSPLHFGNGTRLTVT.

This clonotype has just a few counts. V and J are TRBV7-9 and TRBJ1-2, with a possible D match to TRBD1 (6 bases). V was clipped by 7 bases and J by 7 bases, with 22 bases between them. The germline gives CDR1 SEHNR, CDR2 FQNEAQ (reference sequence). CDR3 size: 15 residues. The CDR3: CASTQPGGVYSGYTF. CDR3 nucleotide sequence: TGTGCCAGCACCCAGCCGGGGGGCGTTTACTCTGGCTACACCTTC.

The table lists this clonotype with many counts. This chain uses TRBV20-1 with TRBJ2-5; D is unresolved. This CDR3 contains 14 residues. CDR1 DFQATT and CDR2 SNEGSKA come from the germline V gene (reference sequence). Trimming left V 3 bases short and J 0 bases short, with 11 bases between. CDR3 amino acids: CSASMWVDQETQYF. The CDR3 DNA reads TGCAGTGCTAGCATGTGGGTCGACCAAGAGACCCAGTACTTC.

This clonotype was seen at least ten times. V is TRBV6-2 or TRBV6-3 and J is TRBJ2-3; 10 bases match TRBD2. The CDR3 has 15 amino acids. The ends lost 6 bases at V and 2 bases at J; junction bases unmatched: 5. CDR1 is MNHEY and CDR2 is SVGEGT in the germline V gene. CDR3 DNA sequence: TGTGCCAGCAGACGGACTAGCGGAACCACAGATACGCAGTATTTT. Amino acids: CASRRTSGTTDTQYF.

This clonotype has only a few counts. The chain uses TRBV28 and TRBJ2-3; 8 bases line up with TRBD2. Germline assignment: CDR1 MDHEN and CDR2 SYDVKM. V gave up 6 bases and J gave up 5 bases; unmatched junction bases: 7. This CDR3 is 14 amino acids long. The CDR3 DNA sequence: TGTGCCAGCAGCCGAGCGGGAGCTGAAGATACGCAGTATTTT. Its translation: CASSRAGAEDTQYF.

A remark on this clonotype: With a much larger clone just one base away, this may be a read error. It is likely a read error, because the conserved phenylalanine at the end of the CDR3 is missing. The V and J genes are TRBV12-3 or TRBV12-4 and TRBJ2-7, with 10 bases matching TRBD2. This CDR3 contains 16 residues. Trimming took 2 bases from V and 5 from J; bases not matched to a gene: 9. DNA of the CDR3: TGTGCCAGCAGTTTAAGCGGGAGGGCCATCCACAACGAGCAGTACCTC. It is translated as CASSLSGRAIHNEQYL.

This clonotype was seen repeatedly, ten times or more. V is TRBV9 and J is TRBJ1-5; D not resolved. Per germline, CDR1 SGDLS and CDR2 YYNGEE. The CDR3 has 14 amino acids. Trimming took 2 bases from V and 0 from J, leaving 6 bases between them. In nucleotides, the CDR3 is TGTGCCAGCAGCGTCACGGATAGCAATCAGCCCCAGCATTTT. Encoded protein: CASSVTDSNQPQHF.

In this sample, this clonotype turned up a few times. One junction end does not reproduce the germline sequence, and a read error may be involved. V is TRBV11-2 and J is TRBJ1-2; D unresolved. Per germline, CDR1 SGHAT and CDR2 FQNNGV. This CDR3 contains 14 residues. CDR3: CASSSLPRISGYAF. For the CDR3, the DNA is TGTGCCAGCAGCTCCTTACCACGGATCTCGGGCTACGCCTTC. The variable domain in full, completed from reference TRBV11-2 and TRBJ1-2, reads EAGVAQSPRYKIIEKRQSVAFWCNPISGHATLYWYQQILGQGPKLLIQFQNNGVVDDSQLPKDRFSAERLKGVDSTLKIQPAKLEDSAVYLCASSSLPRISGYAFGSGTRLTVV.

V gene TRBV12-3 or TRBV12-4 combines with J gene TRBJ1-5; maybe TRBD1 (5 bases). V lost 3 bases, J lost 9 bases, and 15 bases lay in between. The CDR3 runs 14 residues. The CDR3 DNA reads TGTGCCAGCAGTTTTGGTTCGGGGGTTGGGCCCCAGCATTTT. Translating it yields CASSFGSGVGPQHF.

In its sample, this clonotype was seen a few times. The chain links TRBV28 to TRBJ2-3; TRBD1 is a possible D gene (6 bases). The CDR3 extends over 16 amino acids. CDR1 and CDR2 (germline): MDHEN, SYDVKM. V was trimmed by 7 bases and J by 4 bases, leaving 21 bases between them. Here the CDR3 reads CASTPSPGVGPDTQYF. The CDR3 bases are TGTGCCAGCACCCCTTCCCCAGGGGTGGGCCCAGATACGCAGTATTTT. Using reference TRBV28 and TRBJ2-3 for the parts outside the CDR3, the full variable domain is DVKVTQSSRYLVKRTGEKVFLECVQDMDHENMFWYRQDPGLGLRLIYFSYDVKMKEKGDIPEGYSVSREKKERFSLILESASTNQTSMYLCASTPSPGVGPDTQYFGPGTRLTVL.

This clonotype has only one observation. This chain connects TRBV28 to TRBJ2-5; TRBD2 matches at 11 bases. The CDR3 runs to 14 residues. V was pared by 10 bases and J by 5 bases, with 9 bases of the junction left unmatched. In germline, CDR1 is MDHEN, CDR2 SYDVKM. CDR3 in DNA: TGTGCCACCGCCCCGACTAGCGGGACGGAGACCCAGTACTTC. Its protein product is CATAPTSGTETQYF.

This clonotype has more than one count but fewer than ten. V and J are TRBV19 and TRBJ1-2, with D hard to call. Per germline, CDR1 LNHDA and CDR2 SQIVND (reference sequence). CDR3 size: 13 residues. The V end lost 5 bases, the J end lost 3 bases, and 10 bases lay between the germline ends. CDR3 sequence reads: CASSEVYDYGYTF. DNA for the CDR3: TGTGCCAGTAGTGAGGTTTACGACTATGGCTACACCTTC.